The 26 T cell receptor beta chains below come from one sample, sequenced in a study of cytomegalovirus exposure and HLA in healthy donors. PCR was performed using 60 Vbeta and 13 Jbeta primers. Measured with immunoSEQ multiplex PCR; TCRdb has only the in-frame clones, and not every one. Counted here are 150,000 to 200,000 clones, around three quarters occurring once; the ten biggest clones make up 1%. Sequenced: PBMCs. The receptors come from a woman aged 40 to 55 in good health and CMV-seronegative.

This chain links TRBV25-1 with TRBJ2-3; 7 positions agree with TRBD2. The CDR3 is 12 residues long. Germline trimming cut 5 bases from V and 9 bases from J; bases unmatched to any gene: 5. The V gene's germline CDR1 is MGHDK and CDR2 SYGVNS. The CDR3 region is CASSKTSDTQYF. The CDR3 bases are TGTGCCAGCAGTAAAACTAGCGACACGCAGTATTTT.

The chain is built from TRBV12-2 and TRBJ1-2; TRBD1, the table's D call, lacks a check against the DNA. TRBV12-2 is a pseudogene. CDR3 length equals 13 residues. The CDR3 nucleotides are TGTGCAAGTCGCCGAACAGGGGGCTATGGCTACACCTTC. It specifies CASRRTGGYGYTF.

The chain carries TRBV6-1 and TRBJ2-4; 11 positions match TRBD2. Per germline, CDR1 MNHNS and CDR2 SASEGT. J was trimmed by 4 bases and V by 6 bases; bases with no gene match: 2. This CDR3 comprises 14 residues. CDR3 coding DNA: TGTGCCAGCAGAATAGCGGGAGGGAAAAACATTCAGTACTTC. Translating gives CASRIAGGKNIQYF.

The chain uses TRBV30 and TRBJ1-1, with 8 bases matching TRBD1. V dropped 8 bases and J dropped 4; count of bases not matched to a gene: 9. CDR1 is GTSNPN and CDR2 is SVGIG in the germline V gene (reference sequence). The CDR3 totals 13 residues. CDR3 in DNA: TGTGCCGGGACCAAGGACAGGGCCACTGAAGCTTTCTTT. It encodes CAGTKDRATEAFF.

J is TRBJ1-5 and V is TRBV2; weak D call: TRBD1 (5 bases). This CDR3 is built from 13 residues. Germline V gives CDR1 SNHLY, CDR2 FYNNEI. Trimming removed 6 bases at V and 1 base at J, with 7 bases between. Here the CDR3 DNA reads TGTGCCAGCAGACAGGACAGCAATCAGCCCCAGCATTTT. Protein sequence: CASRQDSNQPQHF.

A word on this clone: The germline gene is not matched at one end of the junction; a read error may be the cause. This chain joins TRBV7-7 and TRBJ2-1, with a tentative D call TRBD2 (5 bases). CDR1 SSHAT and CDR2 FNYEAQ come from the germline V gene (reference sequence). The CDR3 is 13 residues long. CDR3 amino acids: CASSFLDGDEQFF. The CDR3 DNA reads as TGTGCTAGCAGCTTCCTTGACGGGGATGAGCAGTTCTTC.

V usage is TRBV5-4 and J usage is TRBJ2-7; D is possibly TRBD2 (6 bases). Trimming left V 4 bases short and J 0 bases short, with 14 bases between. Germline V gives CDR1 SGHNT, CDR2 YYREEE (reference sequence). The CDR3 runs 15 residues. CDR3 sequence reads: CASSPGGSHSYEQYF. As DNA, the CDR3 is TGTGCCAGCAGCCCCGGGGGTTCTCACTCCTACGAGCAGTACTTC.

The chain's CDR3 is CASSPMGGQGNEKLFF. The CDR3 region has the DNA TGTGCCAGCAGCCCGATGGGGGGGCAGGGGAATGAAAAACTGTTTTTT. The chain carries TRBV7-9 and TRBJ1-4, with D possibly being TRBD1 (6 bases). The CDR3 contains 16 residues. Trimming pared 5 bases from V and 5 bases from J, leaving 18 bases between. Germline V gene lookup returns CDR1 SEHNR and CDR2 FQNEAQ (reference sequence). The whole variable domain, filled in from reference TRBV7-9 and TRBJ1-4, reads DTGVSQNPRHKITKRGQNVTFRCDPISEHNRLYWYRQTLGQGPEFLTYFQNEAQLEKSRLLSDRFSAERPKGSFSTLEIQRTEQGDSAMYLCASSPMGGQGNEKLFFGSGTQLSVL.

This clone was counted only a few times. This chain links TRBV7-2 with TRBJ2-1; 9 nucleotides align to TRBD2. Germline lookup yields CDR1 SGHTA and CDR2 FQGNSA. After removal of 5 bases from V and 6 bases from J, the junction contained 8 bases not matched to a gene. The length of the CDR3 is 15 residues. CDR3 coding DNA: TGTGCCAGCAGCCTCGTGGCGGGAGGGGGCAATGAGCAGTTCTTC. As protein: CASSLVAGGGNEQFF.

V gene TRBV6-1 combines with J gene TRBJ2-5, with 9 positions matching TRBD2. The CDR3 sequence is 13 residues long. Germline values: CDR1 MNHNS, CDR2 SASEGT. Germline trimming cut 6 bases from V and 4 bases from J; bases unmatched to any gene: 3. The DNA for the CDR3 is TGTGCCAGCAGGGTAGCGGGAGTAGAGACCCAGTACTTC. Encoded protein: CASRVAGVETQYF.

This clone occurred once. The chain is built from TRBV29-1 and TRBJ2-7; a weak D match, TRBD2 (6 bases). Germline V gene lookup returns CDR1 SQVTM and CDR2 ANQGSEA. V shed 3 bases and J shed 6 bases, with 18 bases lying between them. This CDR3 is built from 14 residues. CDR3 amino acids: CSVESVGGTREQYF. The CDR3 DNA reads as TGCAGCGTTGAGTCTGTTGGAGGGACCCGCGAGCAGTACTTC.

The rearrangement links TRBV6-1 to TRBJ1-2; unclear D gene. Between the trimmed V and J ends, which lost 7 bases and 3 bases, there was a span of 18 bases. Germline V CDR1 and CDR2: MNHNS, SASEGT. The CDR3 length is 15 residues. CDR3 DNA: TGTGCCAGCATCAACACGGGAGGAGCCGACTATGGCTACACCTTC. Translation: CASINTGGADYGYTF.

The chain combines TRBV7-8 with TRBJ2-1; perhaps TRBD2 as D (6 bases). The CDR3 has 14 residues. V was cut by 5 bases and J by 7 bases, with 15 bases left in between. Looked up from germline, CDR1 is SGHVS and CDR2 is FQNEAQ. The CDR3 spells CASSPGLGRNEQFF. In DNA form, the CDR3 reads TGTGCCAGCAGCCCGGGACTTGGGAGAAATGAGCAGTTCTTC. The complete variable domain, with remaining parts taken from reference TRBV7-8 and TRBJ2-1, reads GAGVSQSPRYKVAKRGQDVALRCDPISGHVSLFWYQQALGQGPEFLTYFQNEAQLDKSGLPSDRFFAERPEGSVSTLKIQRTQQEDSAVYLCASSPGLGRNEQFFGPGTRLTVL.

This clone showed up just a few times. The chain carries TRBV6-5 and TRBJ1-1; TRBD1 aligns across 7 bases. The V gene's germline CDR1 is MNHEY and CDR2 SVGAGI. The CDR3 is made up of 14 amino acids. The V gene end was trimmed by 8 bases and the J gene end by 4 bases; junction bases not matched to a gene: 10. The CDR3 protein is CASGEGGRGTEAFF. Written as DNA, the CDR3 is TGTGCCAGCGGAGAAGGGGGCAGGGGCACTGAAGCTTTCTTT.

Of note for this clone: No conserved phenylalanine or tryptophan is present at the end of the CDR3, so a read error is the likely explanation. The V and J genes are TRBV30 and TRBJ2-7, with 10 bases that match TRBD2. The junction had 12 bases not matched to a gene; V was cut back by 3 bases and J by 7 bases. This CDR3 comprises 15 residues. The germline gives CDR1 GTSNPN, CDR2 SVGIG (reference sequence). As DNA, the CDR3 is TGTGCCTGGAGCAGAAAGGGGTTAGCGGGAGGAGAGCAGTACCTC. Protein product: CAWSRKGLAGGEQYL.

V usage is TRBV4-1 and J usage is TRBJ2-4; 7 bases are shared with TRBD1. V lost 1 base and J lost 1; bases outside the gene matches: 7. The CDR3 runs 17 residues. Per germline, CDR1 MGHRA and CDR2 YSYEKL. The CDR3 reads CASSQGTGQVAKNIQYF. The DNA for the CDR3 is TGCGCCAGCAGCCAAGGGACCGGACAGGTGGCCAAAAACATTCAGTACTTC.

This clone is a singleton in its sample. This chain links TRBV7-2 with TRBJ1-2, with D possibly TRBD1 on 5 matching bases. V was pared by 7 bases and J by 9 bases, with 21 bases between. CDR3 length: 14 residues. Looked up from germline, CDR1 is SGHTA and CDR2 is FQGNSA. The CDR3 DNA follows: TGTGCCAGCACCGCCCCAAGGAGGGGAAGACGCTACACCTTC. Amino acid sequence: CASTAPRRGRRYTF.

The CDR3 here is CASSLLAGGGEQYF. DNA for the CDR3: TGCGCCAGCAGCTTACTAGCGGGAGGGGGTGAGCAGTACTTC. The chain joins TRBV5-1 to TRBJ2-7; TRBD2 matches 13 bases. This CDR3 contains 14 residues. J was trimmed by 7 bases and V by 2 bases; bases with no gene match: 3. CDR1 is SGHRS, CDR2 YFSETQ, per germline.

This rearrangement joins TRBV5-6 to TRBJ2-5; a possible D gene is TRBD2 (6 bases). CDR1 and CDR2 from the germline V gene are SGHDT and YYEEEE. The CDR3 length is 16 residues. The V end lost 4 bases, the J end lost 5 bases, and 21 bases lay between the germline ends. This CDR3 is CASSLGGSWAGETQYF. Written as DNA, the CDR3 is TGTGCCAGCAGCCTTGGGGGTTCATGGGCGGGGGAGACCCAGTACTTC. The variable domain in full, with the rest retrieved from reference TRBV5-6 and TRBJ2-5, is DAGVTQSPTHLIKTRGQQVTLRCSPKSGHDTVSWYQQALGQGPQFIFQYYEEEERQRGNFPDRFSGHQFPNYSSELNVNALLLGDSALYLCASSLGGSWAGETQYFGPGTRLLVL.

The chain uses TRBV5-1 and TRBJ2-5; a possible D gene is TRBD1 (5 bases). The CDR3 is 14 amino acids. Per germline, CDR1 SGHRS and CDR2 YFSETQ. V was trimmed by 4 bases and J by 0 bases, leaving 10 bases between them. CDR3 loop: CASSPDSDQETQYF. CDR3 sequence (DNA): TGCGCCAGCAGCCCTGACAGTGACCAAGAGACCCAGTACTTC.

V gene TRBV4-2 combines with J gene TRBJ2-1, with 8 bases lining up with TRBD2. V shed 0 bases and J 9 bases; nucleotides not matched to a gene: 7. The V gene's germline CDR1 is LGHNA and CDR2 YNFKEQ. The CDR3 is 15 residues long. The CDR3: CASSQEGREDAEQFF. The CDR3 region has the DNA TGTGCCAGCAGCCAAGAAGGGCGGGAGGATGCTGAGCAGTTCTTC.

This clone was picked up a small number of times. V usage is TRBV5-1 and J usage is TRBJ2-7; TRBD2 is a possible D gene (6 bases). There are 14 residues in the CDR3. Trimming stripped 0 bases from V and 7 bases from J, with 14 bases between. Looked up from germline, CDR1 is SGHRS and CDR2 is YFSETQ. The CDR3: CASSLDPGVGEQYF. CDR3 sequence (DNA): TGCGCCAGCAGCTTGGATCCGGGGGTTGGAGAGCAGTACTTC.

V usage is TRBV28 and J usage is TRBJ1-2; D not resolved. The CDR3 has 15 residues. V shed 2 bases and J shed 0 bases, with 10 bases lying between them. Germline V lookup: CDR1 MDHEN, CDR2 SYDVKM. The CDR3 loop reads CASSLPLLANYGYTF. CDR3 nucleotide sequence: TGTGCCAGCAGTTTACCCCTCCTAGCTAACTATGGCTACACCTTC.

This clone has a handful of counts. In DNA form, the CDR3 reads TGTGCCAGCAGCTTCCAGGAAGATACGCAGTATTTT. Translating gives CASSFQEDTQYF. The chain is built from TRBV5-6 and TRBJ2-3; D is ambiguous. Per germline, CDR1 SGHDT and CDR2 YYEEEE. This CDR3 has 12 residues. The V end was cut by 2 bases, the J end by 5 bases, with 6 bases between.

This clone was seen only once. The rearrangement joins TRBV6-1 to TRBJ1-1; D unclear. From germline, CDR1 is MNHNS and CDR2 SASEGT. The CDR3 has 14 residues. Trimming shortened V by 0 bases and J by 1 base, and 6 bases separated the two germline ends. The CDR3 DNA is TGTGCCAGCAGTGAAGCGAGGCCGAACACTGAAGCTTTCTTT. Translating gives CASSEARPNTEAFF.

V usage is TRBV18 and J usage is TRBJ2-1; D is possibly TRBD2 (6 bases). CDR1 is KGHSH, CDR2 LQKENI, per germline. The CDR3 length is 15 residues. The ends were cut back, 3 bases at V and 4 bases at J, with 13 bases in the middle. The CDR3 is CASSPRENTYNEQFF. CDR3 coding DNA: TGTGCCAGCTCACCCCGGGAGAACACGTACAATGAGCAGTTCTTC.